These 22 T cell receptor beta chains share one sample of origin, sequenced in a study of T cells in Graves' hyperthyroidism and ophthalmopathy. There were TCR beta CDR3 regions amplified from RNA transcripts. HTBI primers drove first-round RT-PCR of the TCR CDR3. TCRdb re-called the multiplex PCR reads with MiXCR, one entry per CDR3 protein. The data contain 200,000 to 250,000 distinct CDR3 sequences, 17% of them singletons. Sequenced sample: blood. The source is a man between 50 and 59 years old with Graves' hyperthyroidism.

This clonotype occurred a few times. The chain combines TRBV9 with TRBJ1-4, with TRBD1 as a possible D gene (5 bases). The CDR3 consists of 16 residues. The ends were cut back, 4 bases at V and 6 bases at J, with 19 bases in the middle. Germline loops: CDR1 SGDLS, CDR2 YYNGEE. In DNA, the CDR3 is TGTGCCAGCAGCCCTAATTTAGGCAGGGTACATGAAAAACTGTTTTTT. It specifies CASSPNLGRVHEKLFF.

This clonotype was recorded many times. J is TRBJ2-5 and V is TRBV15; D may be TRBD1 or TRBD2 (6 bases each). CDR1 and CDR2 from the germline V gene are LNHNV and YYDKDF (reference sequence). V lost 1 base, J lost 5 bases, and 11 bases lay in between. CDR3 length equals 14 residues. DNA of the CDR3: TGTGCCACCAGCAGAGCCGGGGGCACCGAGACCCAGTACTTC. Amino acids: CATSRAGGTETQYF.

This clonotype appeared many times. CDR3 amino acids: CASSLVASGREGEQFF. CDR3 DNA: TGTGCCAGCAGTTTAGTTGCTAGCGGGAGAGAAGGTGAGCAGTTCTTC. The V and J genes are TRBV12-3 or TRBV12-4 and TRBJ2-1, with 10 bases fitting TRBD2. The CDR3 runs 16 residues. Unmatched junction bases numbered 9, after V lost 1 base and J lost 9 bases.

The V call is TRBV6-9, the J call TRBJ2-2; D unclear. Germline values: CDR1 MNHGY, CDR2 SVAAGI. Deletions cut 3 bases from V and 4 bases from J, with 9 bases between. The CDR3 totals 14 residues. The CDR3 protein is CASSYPESTGELFF. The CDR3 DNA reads TGTGCCAGCAGTTACCCCGAATCCACCGGGGAGCTGTTTTTT.

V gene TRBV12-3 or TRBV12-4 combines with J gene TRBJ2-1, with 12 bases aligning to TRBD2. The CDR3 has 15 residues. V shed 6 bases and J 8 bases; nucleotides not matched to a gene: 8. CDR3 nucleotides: TGTGCCAGCAGCCCGTTCTCTAGCGGGAGGGATGAGCAGTTCTTC. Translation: CASSPFSSGRDEQFF.

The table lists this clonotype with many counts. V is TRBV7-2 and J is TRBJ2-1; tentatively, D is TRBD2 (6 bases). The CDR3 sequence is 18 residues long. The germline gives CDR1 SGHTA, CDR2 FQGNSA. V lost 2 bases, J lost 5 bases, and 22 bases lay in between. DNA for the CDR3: TGTGCCAGCAGCTTATACGCCGTGCCAGCGGGCCGAGACAATGAGCAGTTCTTC. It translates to CASSLYAVPAGRDNEQFF.

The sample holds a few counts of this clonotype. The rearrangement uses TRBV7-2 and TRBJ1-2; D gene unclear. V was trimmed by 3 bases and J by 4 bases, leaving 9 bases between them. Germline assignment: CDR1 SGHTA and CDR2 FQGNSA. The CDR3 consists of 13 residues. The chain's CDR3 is CASSFMASYGYTF. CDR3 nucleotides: TGTGCCAGCAGCTTCATGGCGAGCTATGGCTACACCTTC.

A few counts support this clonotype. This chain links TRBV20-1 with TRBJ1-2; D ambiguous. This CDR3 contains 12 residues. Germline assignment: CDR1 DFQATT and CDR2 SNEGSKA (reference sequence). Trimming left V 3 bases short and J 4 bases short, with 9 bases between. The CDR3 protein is CSARDGFYGYTF. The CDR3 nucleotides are TGCAGTGCTAGGGACGGATTCTATGGCTACACCTTC.

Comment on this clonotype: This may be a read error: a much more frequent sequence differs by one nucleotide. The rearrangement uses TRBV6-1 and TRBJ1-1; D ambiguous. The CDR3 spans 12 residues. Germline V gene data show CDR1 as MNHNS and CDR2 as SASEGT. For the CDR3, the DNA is TGTGCCATCAGTAGTTGGGACACTGAAGCTTTCTTT. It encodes CAISSWDTEAFF.

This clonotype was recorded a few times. This chain's CDR3 is CATSRDRTGETQYF. The CDR3 region has the DNA TGTGCCACCAGCAGAGATCGTACGGGGGAGACCCAGTACTTC. The rearrangement links TRBV15 to TRBJ2-5; possibly TRBD2 for D (5 bases). The CDR3 is 14 amino acids. CDR1 and CDR2 from the germline V gene are LNHNV and YYDKDF (reference sequence). V gave up 0 bases and J gave up 5 bases, with 10 bases separating them.

The CDR3 DNA reads as TGCGCCAGCAGCCAGGTCGCAGGGACCTACGAGCAGTACTTC. Protein product: CASSQVAGTYEQYF. This chain joins TRBV4-3 and TRBJ2-7; D is possibly TRBD1 (5 bases). Germline CDR1 is LGHNA and CDR2 is YSLEER. CDR3 length: 14 residues. The germline V and J ends were trimmed by 3 bases and 2 bases, with 11 bases remaining between them.

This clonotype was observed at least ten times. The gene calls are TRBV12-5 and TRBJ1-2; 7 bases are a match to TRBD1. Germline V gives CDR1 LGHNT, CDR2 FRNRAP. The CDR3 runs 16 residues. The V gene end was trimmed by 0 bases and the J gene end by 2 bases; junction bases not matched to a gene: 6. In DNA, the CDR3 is TGTGCTAGTGGTTTGGTAATAAGACAGGGAAACTATGGCTACACCTTC. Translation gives CASGLVIRQGNYGYTF.

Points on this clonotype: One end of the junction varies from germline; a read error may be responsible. CDR3 residues: CASSYRDRAYSPLHF. CDR3 coding DNA: TGTGCCAGCAGTTACCGGGACAGGGCTTACTCACCCCTCCACTTC. J is TRBJ2-5 and V is TRBV6-5; 9 nucleotides align to TRBD1. Germline V gene data show CDR1 as MNHEY and CDR2 as SVGAGI. The CDR3 totals 15 residues.

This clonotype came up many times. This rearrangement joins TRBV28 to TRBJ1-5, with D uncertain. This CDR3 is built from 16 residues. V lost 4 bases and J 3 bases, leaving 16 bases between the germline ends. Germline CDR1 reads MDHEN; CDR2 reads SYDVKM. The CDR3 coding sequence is TGTGCCAGCAGTTCGGGGAAGGCAGCCTACAATCAGCCCCAGCATTTT. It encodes CASSSGKAAYNQPQHF.

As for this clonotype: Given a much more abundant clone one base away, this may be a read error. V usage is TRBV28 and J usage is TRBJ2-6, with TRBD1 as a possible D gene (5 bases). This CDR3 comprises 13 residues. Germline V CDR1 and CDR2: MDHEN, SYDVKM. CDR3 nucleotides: TGTGCCAGCCATAACTCTGGGGCCGACGTCCTGACTTTC. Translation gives CASHNSGADVLTF. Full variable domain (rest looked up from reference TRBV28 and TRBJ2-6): DVKVTQSSRYLVKRTGEKVFLECVQDMDHENMFWYRQDPGLGLRLIYFSYDVKMKEKGDIPEGYSVSREKKERFSLILESASTNQTSMYLCASHNSGADVLTFGAGSRLTVL.

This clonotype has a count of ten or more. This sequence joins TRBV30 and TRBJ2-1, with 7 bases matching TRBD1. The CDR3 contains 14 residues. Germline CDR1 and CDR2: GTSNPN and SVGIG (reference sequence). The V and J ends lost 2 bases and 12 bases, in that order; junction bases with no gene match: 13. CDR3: CAWSRNRGSGGQFF. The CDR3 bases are TGTGCCTGGAGTAGGAACAGGGGCTCGGGCGGGCAGTTCTTC. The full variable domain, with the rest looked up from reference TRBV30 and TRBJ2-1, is SQTIHQWPATLVQPVGSPLSLECTVEGTSNPNLYWYRQAAGRGLQLLFYSVGIGQISSEVPQNLSASRPQDRQFILSSKKLLLSDSGFYLCAWSRNRGSGGQFFGPGTRLTVL.

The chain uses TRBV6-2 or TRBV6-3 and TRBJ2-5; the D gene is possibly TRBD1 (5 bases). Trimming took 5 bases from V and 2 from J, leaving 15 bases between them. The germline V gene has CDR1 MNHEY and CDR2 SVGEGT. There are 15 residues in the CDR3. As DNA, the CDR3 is TGTGCCAGCAGTGCCAGGGCATGGGCTCAAGAGACCCAGTACTTC. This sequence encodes CASSARAWAQETQYF.

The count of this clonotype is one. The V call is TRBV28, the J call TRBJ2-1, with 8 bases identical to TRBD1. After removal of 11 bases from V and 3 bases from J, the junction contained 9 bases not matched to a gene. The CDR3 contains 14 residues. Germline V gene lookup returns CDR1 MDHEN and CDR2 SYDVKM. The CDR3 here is CAGGWDRIYNEQFF. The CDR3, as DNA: TGTGCCGGGGGATGGGACAGGATCTACAATGAGCAGTTCTTC.

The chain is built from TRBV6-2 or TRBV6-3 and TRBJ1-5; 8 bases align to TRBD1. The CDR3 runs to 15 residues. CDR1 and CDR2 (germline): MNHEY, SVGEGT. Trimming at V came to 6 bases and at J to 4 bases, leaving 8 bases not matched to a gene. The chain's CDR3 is CASRPGQGGNQPQHF. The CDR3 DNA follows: TGTGCCAGCAGACCCGGACAGGGAGGGAATCAGCCCCAGCATTTT.

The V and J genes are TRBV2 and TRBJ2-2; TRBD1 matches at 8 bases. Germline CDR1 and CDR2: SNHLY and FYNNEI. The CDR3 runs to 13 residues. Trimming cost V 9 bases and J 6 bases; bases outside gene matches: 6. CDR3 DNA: TGTGCCAGTCGGACAGGGCGGGCCGGGGAGCTGTTTTTT. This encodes CASRTGRAGELFF.

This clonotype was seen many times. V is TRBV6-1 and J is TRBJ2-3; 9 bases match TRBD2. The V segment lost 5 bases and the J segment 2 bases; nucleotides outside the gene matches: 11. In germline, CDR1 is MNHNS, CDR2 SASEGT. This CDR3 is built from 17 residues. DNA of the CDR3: TGTGCCAGCAGTTCCCTCCCGACTAGCGGTCTCACAGATACGCAGTATTTT. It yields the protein CASSSLPTSGLTDTQYF.

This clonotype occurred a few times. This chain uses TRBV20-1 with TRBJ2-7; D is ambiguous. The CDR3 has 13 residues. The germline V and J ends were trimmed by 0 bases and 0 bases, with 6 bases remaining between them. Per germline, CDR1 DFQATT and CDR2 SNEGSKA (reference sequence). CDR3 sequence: CSAREGHSYEQYF. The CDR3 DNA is TGCAGTGCTAGAGAAGGCCACTCCTACGAGCAGTACTTC.